This entry lists 2 T cell receptor beta chains sequenced from one sample in a study of siplizumab effects on memory and regulatory T cells. Only in-frame clones appear in the TCRdb table, and some are missing; sequencing was by immunoSEQ multiplex PCR. The data contain roughly 62,000 clones, around three quarters of them seen just once; the ten biggest clones take up about 0.42%. The sequenced material came from memory CD4+ T cells sorted from blood. These receptors came from a human donor in good health.

J is TRBJ1-5 and V is TRBV6-1, with D hard to call. Trimming pared 1 base from V and 2 bases from J, leaving 9 bases between. Germline V lookup: CDR1 MNHNS, CDR2 SASEGT. CDR3 length equals 15 residues. In DNA, the CDR3 is TGTGCCAGCAGTGAAGAAAAGGGTGGCAATCAGCCCCAGCATTTT. It yields the protein CASSEEKGGNQPQHF.

The V and J genes are TRBV18 and TRBJ2-2, with a possible D match to TRBD1 (6 bases). Trimming stripped 5 bases from V and 6 bases from J, with 16 bases between. The CDR3 is 15 amino acids. CDR1 and CDR2 from the germline V gene are KGHSH and LQKENI. The CDR3 DNA reads as TGTGCCAGCTCAGAATTCTCAGGGGTATCCGGGGAGCTGTTTTTT. Residues: CASSEFSGVSGELFF. Combining the CDR3 with reference TRBV18 and TRBJ2-2 gives the whole variable domain NAGVMQNPRHLVRRRGQEARLRCSPMKGHSHVYWYRQLPEEGLKFMVYLQKENIIDESGMPKERFSAEFPKEGPSILRIQQVVRGDSAAYFCASSEFSGVSGELFFGEGSRLTVL.